A single sample gave rise to the 14 T cell receptor beta chains below, sequenced in a study of T cells in Graves' hyperthyroidism and ophthalmopathy. RNA transcripts provided the source from which TCR beta CDR3 regions were amplified. An initial round of RT-PCR targeting the TCR CDR3 relied on the HTBI primer set. TCRdb used MiXCR to reprocess the multiplex PCR reads, holding one entry per CDR3 protein. The table records about 690,000 distinct CDR3 sequences, about 18% of them present only once. Sequenced: blood. The receptors derive from a man over 45 with Graves' hyperthyroidism.

At least ten counts were recorded for this clonotype. The V gene is TRBV6-2 or TRBV6-3, the J gene TRBJ2-7; TRBD2 matches 13 bases. Losses at the gene ends were 5 bases for V and 0 bases for J; bases not matched to a gene: 16. The CDR3 covers 20 residues. Germline V gene lookup returns CDR1 MNHEY and CDR2 SVGEGT. In DNA, the CDR3 is TGTGCCAGCAGTGCCCGACAGGGGGCGAGGACTAGCGGGGGCTCCTACGAGCAGTACTTC. Protein product: CASSARQGARTSGGSYEQYF.

This clonotype was recorded many times. V usage is TRBV11-2 and J usage is TRBJ1-1; 12 bases are shared with TRBD1. CDR1 is SGHAT, CDR2 FQNNGV, per germline. There are 17 residues in the CDR3. Trimming took 3 bases from V and 0 from J; bases not matched to a gene: 5. The DNA of the CDR3 is TGTGCCAGCAGCTTTAGGGACAGGGGGCGTATGAACACTGAAGCTTTCTTT. Translation gives CASSFRDRGRMNTEAFF.

This clonotype was observed many times. V gene TRBV20-1 combines with J gene TRBJ1-2, with a weak D call TRBD1 (5 bases). V was cut by 3 bases and J by 3 bases, with 11 bases left in between. The length of the CDR3 is 13 residues. CDR1 and CDR2 (germline): DFQATT, SNEGSKA (reference sequence). CDR3 nucleotide sequence: TGCAGTGCTAGCCAGGGAAGGGACTATGGCTACACCTTC. Protein sequence: CSASQGRDYGYTF.

This clonotype appeared once. The rearrangement uses TRBV24-1 and TRBJ2-1; no reliable D call. V lost 4 bases, J lost 0 bases, and 12 bases lay in between. The CDR3 spans 16 residues. Per the germline V gene, CDR1 is KGHDR and CDR2 is SFDVKD. For the CDR3, the DNA is TGTGCCACCAGTGAGCTAGGAGCGAGCTCCTACAATGAGCAGTTCTTC. Translation gives CATSELGASSYNEQFF.

This clonotype showed up just once. A much larger clone differs from this one at a single base, so this may be a read error. The J gene is TRBJ1-5, the V gene TRBV12-3 or TRBV12-4; D call uncertain. The CDR3 extends over 14 amino acids. V lost 6 bases to trimming and J lost 0 bases, with 9 bases between them. CDR3 nucleotides: TGTGCCAGCAGAGGCAGTTATAGCAATCAGCCCCAGCATTTT. This sequence encodes CASRGSYSNQPQHF.

The gene calls are TRBV7-9 and TRBJ1-1; no clear D gene. V was trimmed by 4 bases and J by 8 bases, leaving 17 bases between them. CDR3 length equals 14 residues. CDR1 SEHNR and CDR2 FQNEAQ come from the germline V gene (reference sequence). The CDR3: CASSSRTFLREAFF. The CDR3, as DNA: TGTGCCAGCAGCTCCCGGACTTTCCTCAGGGAAGCTTTCTTT.

This clonotype was recorded at least ten times. This chain joins TRBV11-2 and TRBJ2-1; perhaps TRBD2 as D (6 bases). CDR3 length: 16 residues. The germline V gene has CDR1 SGHAT and CDR2 FQNNGV. The V and J ends lost 3 bases and 7 bases respectively, with 19 bases between them. CDR3 region: CASSFLRGRTRNEQFF. The CDR3 DNA reads as TGTGCCAGCAGCTTTTTGCGGGGCCGAACTCGAAATGAGCAGTTCTTC.

V is TRBV7-2 and J is TRBJ2-1; D not resolved. The CDR3 is 13 amino acids. Germline V lookup: CDR1 SGHTA, CDR2 FQGNSA. Trimming left V 7 bases short and J 4 bases short, with 11 bases between. CDR3 residues: CASTLGWYNEQFF. Written as DNA, the CDR3 is TGTGCCAGCACCCTCGGCTGGTACAATGAGCAGTTCTTC.

This clonotype appeared many times. This chain joins TRBV5-6 and TRBJ2-2, with TRBD1 identical over 9 bases. Germline lookup yields CDR1 SGHDT and CDR2 YYEEEE. V trimming: 2 bases; J trimming: 5 bases; junction bases outside the gene matches: 4. This CDR3 is 15 amino acids long. The chain's CDR3 is CASSFRDRETGELFF. Written as DNA, the CDR3 is TGTGCCAGCAGCTTCCGGGACAGGGAGACCGGGGAGCTGTTTTTT.

This clonotype was found a few times. The rearrangement links TRBV5-1 to TRBJ1-2; TRBD1 agrees at 7 bases. Losses at the gene ends were 0 bases for V and 6 bases for J; bases not matched to a gene: 8. The CDR3 has 15 residues. Germline values: CDR1 SGHRS, CDR2 YFSETQ. The CDR3 DNA sequence: TGCGCCAGCAGCTTGGCCTTAGGGGGCGGTGATGGCTACACCTTC. Protein: CASSLALGGGDGYTF.

The rearrangement uses TRBV28 and TRBJ1-5, with 9 bases lining up with TRBD1. The CDR3 is 20 residues long. The junction had 14 bases not matched to a gene; V was cut back by 2 bases and J by 0 bases. The germline gives CDR1 MDHEN, CDR2 SYDVKM. CDR3 residues: CASSLLFGTGMGSSNQPQHF. The DNA of the CDR3 is TGTGCCAGCAGTTTACTCTTCGGGACAGGGATGGGCTCTAGCAATCAGCCCCAGCATTTT.

The chain is built from TRBV19 and TRBJ2-7; D remains ambiguous. This CDR3 has 14 residues. V shed 3 bases and J shed 0 bases, with 9 bases lying between them. From germline, CDR1 is LNHDA and CDR2 SQIVND (reference sequence). The CDR3 protein is CASSIKGGSYEQYF. As DNA, the CDR3 is TGTGCCAGTAGTATTAAGGGCGGCTCCTACGAGCAGTACTTC.

The sample holds many counts of this clonotype. The V and J genes are TRBV27 and TRBJ2-6; D is unclear. This CDR3 has 17 residues. CDR1 and CDR2 (germline): MNHEY, SMNVEV (reference sequence). V dropped 8 bases and J dropped 0 bases, with 17 bases sitting between them. Here the CDR3 reads CASAHFQVPSGANVLTF. The CDR3 DNA is TGTGCCAGCGCACACTTCCAGGTTCCCTCTGGGGCCAACGTCCTGACTTTC.

Only a few counts were recorded for this clonotype. The chain couples TRBV30 to TRBJ2-3; D is unclear. This CDR3 region has 15 residues. The V gene lost 0 bases and the J gene lost 0 bases, with 10 bases spanning the gap. Germline CDR1 GTSNPN, CDR2 SVGIG (reference sequence). The CDR3: CAWSVQATSTDTQYF. In nucleotides, the CDR3 is TGTGCCTGGAGTGTTCAGGCGACTAGCACAGATACGCAGTATTTT.